This T cell receptor beta chain emerged from a study of T cell responses to AZD1222 COVID-19 vaccine. About the study: Second-dose groups at about 4 or about 12 weeks were pooled. Study-wide points: Spike as a whole was targeted by vaccine-associated CD4 TCRs, dominant at 160-218 and 743-854. There were repertoire samples only from the period after the peak T cell response. Two AZD1222 administrations were followed by greater Spike-specific TCR breadth and depth.

Here immunoSEQ multiplex PCR was the method, and the copy in TCRdb shows in-frame clones only, minus some. The sample holds around 180,000 clones, 88% seen once. About this clone: What it binds is unknown.

Between the trimmed V and J ends, which lost 3 bases and 1 base, there was a span of 12 bases. The CDR3 spans 15 residues. Germline CDR1 SGHTA, CDR2 FQGNSA. The genes are TRBV7-2 and TRBJ2-5; D possibly uses TRBD1 or TRBD2 (5 bases each). This sequence was found in an adult in good health. The source material was peripheral blood, sampled on day 0 of AZD1222 vaccination. The CDR3 region has the DNA TGTGCCAGCAGCTTCCAGAGGGGTATCCAAGAGACCCAGTACTTC. Its translation is CASSFQRGIQETQYF.